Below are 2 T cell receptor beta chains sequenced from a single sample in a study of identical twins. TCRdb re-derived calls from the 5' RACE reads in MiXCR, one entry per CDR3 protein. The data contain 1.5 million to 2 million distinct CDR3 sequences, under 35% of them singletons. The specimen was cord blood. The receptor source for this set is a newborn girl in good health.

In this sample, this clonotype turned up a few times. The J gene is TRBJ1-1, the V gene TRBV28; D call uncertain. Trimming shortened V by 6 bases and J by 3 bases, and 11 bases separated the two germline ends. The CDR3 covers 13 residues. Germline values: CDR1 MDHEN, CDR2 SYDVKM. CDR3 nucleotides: TGTGCCAGCAGCCCTGCGGATCACACTGAAGCTTTCTTT. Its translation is CASSPADHTEAFF. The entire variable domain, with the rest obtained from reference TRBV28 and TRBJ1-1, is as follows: DVKVTQSSRYLVKRTGEKVFLECVQDMDHENMFWYRQDPGLGLRLIYFSYDVKMKEKGDIPEGYSVSREKKERFSLILESASTNQTSMYLCASSPADHTEAFFGQGTRLTVV.

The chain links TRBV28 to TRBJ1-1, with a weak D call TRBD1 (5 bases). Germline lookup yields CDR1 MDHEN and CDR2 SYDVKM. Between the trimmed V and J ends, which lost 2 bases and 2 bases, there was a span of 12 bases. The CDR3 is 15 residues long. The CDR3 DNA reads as TGTGCCAGCAGTTTAGGGGCAGCCCCAAACACTGAAGCTTTCTTT. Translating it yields CASSLGAAPNTEAFF.